These 17 T cell receptor beta chains share one sample of origin, sequenced in a study of T cell responses to AZD1222 COVID-19 vaccine. Clones were sequenced by immunoSEQ multiplex PCR, and TCRdb holds only the in-frame ones, with some missing. The sample has 110,000 or so clones; about 86% are singletons. The sample here was peripheral blood, taken 28 days after the second AZD1222 dose. The receptor source for this set is an adult who received the AZD1222 COVID-19 vaccine.

This clone has only one observation. The genes are TRBV6-4 and TRBJ1-6; perhaps TRBD1 as D (5 bases). Germline V gives CDR1 MRHNA, CDR2 SNTAGT. The germline V and J ends were trimmed by 3 bases and 10 bases, with 10 bases remaining between them. The CDR3 extends over 13 amino acids. The chain's CDR3 is CASSEGEASPLHF. The CDR3 bases are TGTGCCAGCAGTGAAGGGGAGGCATCACCCCTCCACTTT.

The chain is built from TRBV18 and TRBJ1-6; D call uncertain. Between the trimmed V and J ends, which lost 3 bases and 6 bases, there was a span of 12 bases. Germline V gives CDR1 KGHSH, CDR2 LQKENI. This CDR3 spans 15 amino acids. The CDR3 DNA reads as TGTGCCAGCTCACCCAAGGGCACTACTAATTCACCCCTCCACTTT. Its translation is CASSPKGTTNSPLHF.

The genes are TRBV6-5 and TRBJ1-5; a weak D match, TRBD1 (6 bases). Germline V CDR1 and CDR2: MNHEY, SVGAGI. This CDR3 has 14 residues. Trimming removed 4 bases at V and 4 bases at J, with 11 bases between. DNA for the CDR3: TGTGCCAGCAGTTCCGGGACAATTAATCAGCCCCAGCATTTT. As protein: CASSSGTINQPQHF.

The chain has TRBV30 and TRBJ2-3; D gene uncertain. V was trimmed by 4 bases and J by 8 bases, leaving 13 bases between them. Germline V gene data show CDR1 as GTSNPN and CDR2 as SVGIG (reference sequence). The CDR3 runs to 12 residues. For the CDR3, the DNA is TGTGCCTGGATCGGTCTCGGCTTTACGCAGTATTTT. Its translation: CAWIGLGFTQYF.

This clone has a single count. This chain connects TRBV5-1 to TRBJ2-3, with a tentative D call TRBD2 (5 bases). The CDR3 is made up of 16 amino acids. Germline V gives CDR1 SGHRS, CDR2 YFSETQ. The V end was cut by 5 bases, the J end by 0 bases, with 16 bases between. The CDR3: CASRSIFRDSTDTQYF. CDR3 nucleotide sequence: TGCGCCAGCAGGTCAATTTTTCGGGATAGCACAGATACGCAGTATTTT. Looking up the rest from reference TRBV5-1 and TRBJ2-3 gives the full variable domain: KAGVTQTPRYLIKTRGQQVTLSCSPISGHRSVSWYQQTPGQGLQFLFEYFSETQRNKGNFPGRFSGRQFSNSRSEMNVSTLELGDSALYLCASRSIFRDSTDTQYFGPGTRLTVL.

The chain joins TRBV6-1 to TRBJ1-4, with a tentative D call TRBD1 (5 bases). V was cut by 4 bases and J by 3 bases, with 18 bases left in between. The CDR3 runs 17 residues. Germline loops: CDR1 MNHNS, CDR2 SASEGT. DNA for the CDR3: TGTGCCAGCAGTGCGAACTTCAGGGAGGAGGCTAATGAAAAACTGTTTTTT. Protein sequence: CASSANFREEANEKLFF.

The chain links TRBV6-4 to TRBJ1-1, with a tentative D call TRBD1 (6 bases). Deletions cut 6 bases from V and 2 bases from J, with 10 bases between. In germline, CDR1 is MRHNA, CDR2 SNTAGT. The CDR3 is 13 amino acids. The chain's CDR3 is CASRSGENTEAFF. The CDR3 DNA reads TGTGCCAGCAGGTCAGGGGAAAACACTGAAGCTTTCTTT.

The chain carries TRBV19 and TRBJ1-2, with 10 bases matching TRBD1. The CDR3 extends over 15 amino acids. V gave up 5 bases and J gave up 5 bases; unmatched junction bases: 8. The germline gives CDR1 LNHDA, CDR2 SQIVND (reference sequence). The CDR3 region is CASSLSGTGVYGYTF. The CDR3 nucleotides read TGTGCCAGTAGTTTGTCCGGGACAGGGGTTTATGGCTACACCTTC.

The chain recombines TRBV2 with TRBJ1-2, with TRBD1 as a possible D gene (5 bases). V lost 1 base, J lost 1 base, and 10 bases lay in between. Germline assignment: CDR1 SNHLY and CDR2 FYNNEI. This CDR3 is built from 15 residues. The CDR3 DNA sequence: TGTGCCAGCAGTGAAGGGACATACCTTAACTATGGCTACACCTTC. Translation: CASSEGTYLNYGYTF.

This rearrangement joins TRBV15 to TRBJ1-5, with 8 nucleotides matching TRBD1. The germline V gene encodes CDR1 LNHNV and CDR2 YYDKDF (reference sequence). The CDR3 runs to 17 residues. The junction had 10 bases not matched to a gene; V was cut back by 2 bases and J by 4 bases. The CDR3: CATSRPNQGAPNQPQHF. DNA of the CDR3: TGTGCCACCAGCAGACCCAACCAGGGGGCGCCTAATCAGCCCCAGCATTTT.

The genes are TRBV2 and TRBJ2-7; TRBD1 or TRBD2 may be the D gene (6 bases each). CDR3 length equals 12 residues. V was shortened by 6 bases and J by 7 bases, with 13 bases between the two germline ends. Germline CDR1 and CDR2: SNHLY and FYNNEI. The CDR3 protein is CASRGAGSEQYF. For the CDR3, the DNA is TGTGCCAGCAGGGGGGCGGGATCTGAGCAGTACTTC. The whole variable domain, remainder taken from reference TRBV2 and TRBJ2-7, is EPEVTQTPSHQVTQMGQEVILRCVPISNHLYFYWYRQILGQKVEFLVSFYNNEISEKSEIFDDQFSVERPDGSNFTLKIRSTKLEDSAMYFCASRGAGSEQYFGPGTRLTVT.

The chain has TRBV6-5 and TRBJ1-2, with D possibly TRBD1 on 6 matching bases. Germline CDR1 is MNHEY and CDR2 is SVGAGI. The germline V and J ends were trimmed by 7 bases and 4 bases, with 16 bases remaining between them. The CDR3 is 14 residues long. CDR3 sequence: CASTNNRAFYGYTF. The CDR3 DNA sequence: TGTGCCAGCACCAACAACAGGGCATTCTATGGCTACACCTTC.

A single count supports this clone. J is TRBJ1-2 and V is TRBV30, with 8 bases fitting TRBD1. This CDR3 has 14 residues. J gave up 2 bases and V 3 bases, and 5 bases lay outside the gene matches. CDR1 and CDR2 from the germline V gene are GTSNPN and SVGIG (reference sequence). The CDR3, as DNA: TGTGCCTGGAGGGCCAGGGGGCCCAACTATGGCTACACCTTC. Translated: CAWRARGPNYGYTF.

J is TRBJ2-3 and V is TRBV18, with unresolved D. Germline assignment: CDR1 KGHSH and CDR2 LQKENI. The ends were cut back, 3 bases at V and 2 bases at J, with 6 bases in the middle. The CDR3 spans 13 residues. CDR3 nucleotide sequence: TGTGCCAGCTCACCGCAAAACACAGATACGCAGTATTTT. This translates into CASSPQNTDTQYF.

The V gene is TRBV6-1, the J gene TRBJ1-5, with D hard to call. The CDR3 spans 19 residues. Germline-derived CDR1 and CDR2 are MNHNS and SASEGT. V lost 3 bases and J lost 2, with 23 bases in between. The CDR3 is CASSDRSGRSDERNQPQHF. As DNA, the CDR3 is TGTGCCAGCAGTGATCGTTCCGGTAGGTCGGACGAGCGCAATCAGCCCCAGCATTTT.

The J gene is TRBJ1-1, the V gene TRBV11-3, with D unresolved. Germline values: CDR1 SGHNT, CDR2 YENEEA. The V and J ends lost 3 bases and 0 bases respectively, with 11 bases between them. The CDR3 covers 15 residues. The CDR3 region is CASSFLGQMNTEAFF. CDR3 sequence (DNA): TGTGCCAGCAGCTTCCTAGGGCAGATGAACACTGAAGCTTTCTTT.

This chain uses TRBV6-1 with TRBJ1-2, with D uncertain. Germline CDR1 is MNHNS and CDR2 is SASEGT. The CDR3 is 13 residues long. V lost 3 bases and J 9 bases, leaving 14 bases between the germline ends. The CDR3, as DNA: TGTGCCAGCAGTGAGGCTAGGTCGAGGAGCTACACCTTC. Translation: CASSEARSRSYTF.